The 16 T cell receptor beta chains in this list originate from one sample, sequenced in a study of CXCR3-negative and CXCR3-positive naive CD8 T cells. In preparing the TRB cDNA libraries, 5' RACE with UMI labels was used. TCRdb reprocessed the 5' RACE reads and stores each CDR3 protein as one record, lacking DNA. The listing records some 56,000 distinct CDR3 sequences. Sequenced: memory CD8+ T cells from blood. The receptors stem from a human donor in good health. Some clones in this sample may be carry-over from other donors' samples.

J is TRBJ2-5 and V is TRBV12-3 or TRBV12-4. CDR3 length: 15 residues. The CDR3 here is CASNRVGGDQETQYF.

This rearrangement joins TRBV29-1 to TRBJ1-5. Germline V gene data show CDR1 as SQVTM and CDR2 as ANQGSEA. The CDR3 loop spans 13 amino acids. The CDR3 region is CSVEDWPDQPQHF.

The rearrangement uses TRBV27 and TRBJ1-6. The CDR3 is made up of 12 amino acids. Germline V gene lookup returns CDR1 MNHEY and CDR2 SMNVEV (reference sequence). This CDR3 reads CASSLGGAPLHF.

The rearrangement links TRBV27 to TRBJ1-1. Germline values: CDR1 MNHEY, CDR2 SMNVEV (reference sequence). This CDR3 region has 13 residues. CDR3 protein: CASSPRGPDEAFF.

The chain links TRBV29-1 to TRBJ1-3. Germline V gives CDR1 SQVTM, CDR2 ANQGSEA. The CDR3 is 13 amino acids. CDR3 residues: CSVLLGPGNTIYF.

In terms of frequency, this clonotype is medium-sized. This chain joins TRBV20-1 and TRBJ1-1; absent DNA, TCRdb's TRBD1 call cannot be checked. CDR1 is DFQATT, CDR2 SNEGSKA, per germline (reference sequence). This CDR3 region has 14 residues. CDR3 sequence: CSASPLDRNTEAFF.

This chain joins TRBV9 and TRBJ2-1; the D call from TCRdb, TRBD2, cannot be confirmed without DNA. The CDR3 totals 17 residues. Germline CDR1 and CDR2: SGDLS and YYNGEE. The CDR3 spells CASSFTYIAGTDNEQFF.

The chain uses TRBV5-1 and TRBJ2-7. The CDR3 is made up of 13 amino acids. The germline gives CDR1 SGHRS, CDR2 YFSETQ. CDR3 region: CASSYPQSYEQYF.

The chain employs TRBV6-2 or TRBV6-3 and TRBJ1-1. Germline-derived CDR1 and CDR2 are MNHEY and SVGEGT. This CDR3 has 13 amino acids. CDR3 in amino acids: CASSAAENTEAFF.

The chain employs TRBV29-1 and TRBJ1-1; TCRdb names TRBD1, which stays unverified in the absence of DNA. The CDR3 length is 12 residues. Per germline, CDR1 SQVTM and CDR2 ANQGSEA. The CDR3 sequence: CSGRDSYTEAFF. The full variable domain, in which reference TRBV29-1 and TRBJ1-1 provide the parts outside the CDR3, is SAVISQKPSRDICQRGTSLTIQCQVDSQVTMMFWYRQQPGQSLTLIATANQGSEATYESGFVIDKFPISRPNLTFSTLTVSNMSPEDSSIYLCSGRDSYTEAFFGQGTRLTVV.

This rearrangement joins TRBV7-9 to TRBJ2-5. This CDR3 is 14 amino acids long. Germline CDR1 reads SEHNR; CDR2 reads FQNEAQ (reference sequence). The CDR3 reads CASSLVTAQETQYF.

The CDR3 sequence is CASSLSGVGDTQYF. This chain connects TRBV27 to TRBJ2-3. This CDR3 has 14 amino acids. Germline assignment: CDR1 MNHEY and CDR2 SMNVEV (reference sequence).

The J gene is TRBJ2-3, the V gene TRBV19. This CDR3 comprises 11 residues. Germline-derived CDR1 and CDR2 are LNHDA and SQIVND (reference sequence). The CDR3: CASIGVDTQYF.

The rearrangement links TRBV7-6 to TRBJ2-1; TCRdb outputs TRBD1, but without DNA this stays unchecked. CDR3 size: 14 residues. CDR1 and CDR2 (germline): SGHVS, FNYEAQ. CDR3 residues: CASSFGAPGDEQFF. Using reference TRBV7-6 and TRBJ2-1 for the parts outside the CDR3, the full variable domain is GAGVSQSPRYKVTKRGQDVALRCDPISGHVSLYWYRQALGQGPEFLTYFNYEAQQDKSGLPNDRFSAERPEGSISTLTIQRTEQRDSAMYRCASSFGAPGDEQFFGPGTRLTVL.

The rearrangement joins TRBV20-1 to TRBJ2-7; the D gene TCRdb calls, TRBD1, cannot be checked with no DNA. The CDR3 runs 13 residues. Germline CDR1 reads DFQATT; CDR2 reads SNEGSKA (reference sequence). CDR3 sequence reads: CSARGRDSYEQYF.

Judged by frequency, this clonotype is medium-sized. This rearrangement joins TRBV4-2 to TRBJ2-7; checking the TCRdb D call of TRBD2 is not possible without DNA. The CDR3 covers 15 residues. Per germline, CDR1 LGHNA and CDR2 YNFKEQ. The chain's CDR3 is CASSQDSDGPYEQYF.